These 12 T cell receptor beta chains were sequenced from one sample in a study of cytomegalovirus exposure and HLA in healthy donors. The PCR made use of 60 Vbeta and 13 Jbeta primers. Generated by immunoSEQ multiplex PCR, the TCRdb table keeps only in-frame clones and is missing some. The sample lists 150,000 to 200,000 clones; about 80% were seen once. The sequencing sample was made of PBMCs. These TCRs come from a boy between 10 and 17 years old in good health and CMV-seronegative.

The V gene is TRBV7-8, the J gene TRBJ2-2, with D possibly being TRBD1 (7 bases). Germline CDR1 and CDR2: SGHVS and FQNEAQ. The CDR3 is made up of 14 amino acids. V shed 3 bases and J shed 7 bases, with 12 bases lying between them. As DNA, the CDR3 is TGTGCCAGCAGCTTCCGACAGGGACTCGGGGAGCTGTTTTTT. As protein: CASSFRQGLGELFF.

The chain couples TRBV11-2 to TRBJ1-3, with D unclear. The germline V and J ends were trimmed by 3 bases and 3 bases, with 9 bases remaining between them. Germline V gene lookup returns CDR1 SGHAT and CDR2 FQNNGV. The CDR3 totals 14 residues. This CDR3 is CASSFGLGGNTIYF. CDR3 bases: TGTGCCAGCAGCTTCGGACTAGGTGGAAACACCATATATTTT.

V is TRBV5-8 and J is TRBJ1-1, with TRBD1 as a possible D gene (6 bases). This CDR3 has 14 amino acids. The germline V gene has CDR1 SGHTS and CDR2 YDEGEE. V was shortened by 4 bases and J by 0 bases, with 10 bases between the two germline ends. The CDR3: CASSRRQVNTEAFF. The CDR3 DNA sequence: TGTGCCAGCAGCAGACGACAGGTGAACACTGAAGCTTTCTTT.

The chain uses TRBV4-3 and TRBJ1-2; 9 bases match TRBD1. The CDR3 has 13 residues. Looked up from germline, CDR1 is LGHNA and CDR2 is YSLEER. V lost 4 bases to trimming and J lost 3 bases; unmatched junction nucleotides: 0. Written as DNA, the CDR3 is TGCGCCAGCAGCCGGGACAGGGACTATGGCTACACCTTC. This encodes CASSRDRDYGYTF.

This clone occurred once. The rearrangement uses TRBV4-3 and TRBJ1-5, with 7 bases matching TRBD1. Germline V gene lookup returns CDR1 LGHNA and CDR2 YSLEER. V lost 5 bases, J lost 3 bases, and 7 bases stayed unmatched. This CDR3 comprises 15 residues. The CDR3 DNA sequence: TGCGCCAGCAGCGTGAGGACAGGCACCAATCAGCCCCAGCATTTT. This sequence encodes CASSVRTGTNQPQHF.

The chain has TRBV7-6 and TRBJ1-4; 9 nucleotides match TRBD1. Germline values: CDR1 SGHVS, CDR2 FNYEAQ. This CDR3 contains 18 residues. Trimming at V came to 4 bases and at J to 0 bases, leaving 9 bases not matched to a gene. CDR3 DNA: TGTGCCAGCAGCTATCGTCCGGGACAGGGCGCAACTAATGAAAAACTGTTTTTT. Its protein product is CASSYRPGQGATNEKLFF.

The gene calls are TRBV4-1 and TRBJ1-5; no clear D gene. Trimming shortened V by 0 bases and J by 4 bases, and 19 bases separated the two germline ends. The CDR3 spans 18 residues. Germline lookup yields CDR1 MGHRA and CDR2 YSYEKL. CDR3 amino acids: CASSQDPLAGYRNQPQHF. The CDR3 DNA follows: TGCGCCAGCAGCCAAGATCCGCTGGCGGGGTATCGGAATCAGCCCCAGCATTTT.

This clone occurred once. The V call is TRBV2, the J call TRBJ1-4; 7 bases agree with TRBD1. Trimming removed 11 bases from V and 7 bases from J; junction bases left unmatched: 7. Germline CDR1 reads SNHLY; CDR2 reads FYNNEI. CDR3 size: 12 residues. CDR3 loop: CAGGQAGEKLFF. CDR3 in DNA: TGTGCCGGCGGACAGGCCGGTGAAAAACTGTTTTTT.

Only a few counts were recorded for this clone. This chain joins TRBV2 and TRBJ2-5; TRBD2 matches at 7 bases. V was pared by 7 bases and J by 5 bases, with 7 bases of the junction left unmatched. CDR3 length: 13 residues. CDR1 is SNHLY, CDR2 FYNNEI, per germline. The CDR3 DNA follows: TGTGCCAGCAACCCAGGGAGGGAGGAGACCCAGTACTTC. Its protein product is CASNPGREETQYF. Full variable domain (remainder filled in from reference TRBV2 and TRBJ2-5): EPEVTQTPSHQVTQMGQEVILRCVPISNHLYFYWYRQILGQKVEFLVSFYNNEISEKSEIFDDQFSVERPDGSNFTLKIRSTKLEDSAMYFCASNPGREETQYFGPGTRLLVL.

CDR3: CASSFHGAGVSYEQYF. The CDR3 region has the DNA TGTGCCAGCAGTTTCCACGGGGCGGGAGTTTCCTACGAGCAGTACTTC. The chain combines TRBV27 with TRBJ2-5; 7 positions agree with TRBD2. The J call is in doubt because the DNA end fits TRBJ2-7 better. The germline CDR1 and CDR2 sequences are MNHEY and SMNVEV (reference sequence). The CDR3 has 16 amino acids.

The rearrangement uses TRBV10-1 and TRBJ2-2; D not resolved. V lost 0 bases and J 4 bases, leaving 6 bases between the germline ends. Germline lookup yields CDR1 WNHNN and CDR2 SYGVQD (reference sequence). The CDR3 has 14 residues. The CDR3 sequence is CASSESRATGELFF. In nucleotides, the CDR3 is TGCGCCAGCAGTGAGTCGCGAGCCACCGGGGAGCTGTTTTTT.

The chain employs TRBV7-3 and TRBJ2-6, with TRBD1 as a possible D gene (6 bases). Germline V gene sequence: CDR1 SGHTA, CDR2 FQGTGA. There are 16 residues in the CDR3. V shed 5 bases and J shed 0 bases, with 11 bases lying between them. In nucleotides, the CDR3 is TGTGCCAGCAGCCCACAGGGCTACTCTGGGGCCAACGTCCTGACTTTC. It is translated as CASSPQGYSGANVLTF.